This T cell receptor (beta chain) comes out of a study of cytomegalovirus exposure and HLA in healthy donors. Trimming cost V 1 base and J 4 bases, with 7 bases left between them. CDR3 length equals 14 residues. Germline-derived CDR1 and CDR2 are SGHNT and YENEEA. The PCR employed 60 Vbeta primers together with 13 Jbeta primers. Data came from immunoSEQ multiplex PCR; TCRdb stores just in-frame clones and leaves some out. The data contain under 200,000 clones, about 63% of them singletons. Study outcomes and limitations: In vitro assays verified that a few CMV-associated chains recognized CMV antigens specifically.

This clone was observed a single time. Antigen specificity is unknown. The sequence derives from a woman between 40 and 50 years old in good health and CMV-seropositive. Material for sequencing was PBMCs. The rearrangement links TRBV11-3 to TRBJ2-2; the D gene is possibly TRBD1 (5 bases). CDR3 coding DNA: TGTGCCAGCAGCTTAGGCAGGGCCACCGGGGAGCTGTTTTTT. Its protein product is CASSLGRATGELFF.